This TCR beta chain stems from a study of T cell repertoires in cytomegalovirus infection. There are 14 residues in the CDR3. Losses at the gene ends were 6 bases for V and 5 bases for J; bases not matched to a gene: 7. Germline V CDR1 and CDR2: SNHLY, FYNNEI. Comments on this clonotype: Its target is not known.

Each CDR3 protein gets one entry after TCRdb re-called the reads with MiXCR. The sample records 360,000 or so distinct CDR3 sequences, about 34% being singletons. The rearrangement uses TRBV2 and TRBJ1-5; 7 bases map to TRBD1. The sample consisted of cultured PBMCs, taken from culture after CMV antigen stimulation. This sequence originates from a human donor in good health (CMV status not recorded). Some clones in this sample may be carry-over from other donors' samples. DNA of the CDR3: TGTGCCAGCAGAAAAGACAGGGCTTATCAGCCCCAGCATTTT. Its translation is CASRKDRAYQPQHF.